This is a list of T cell receptor beta chains from one sample in a study of cytomegalovirus exposure and HLA in healthy donors. Libraries were prepared by immunoSEQ multiplex PCR; TCRdb keeps only in-frame clonotypes and omits some of them. The sample has approximately 170,000 clones, over 75% seen once. Input material: PBMCs. These TCRs come from a man in his forties or fifties in good health and CMV-seropositive. Both conserved end residues are part of each CDR3. Each record gives: J gene, clone size, V gene, D gene, CDR3 protein, CDR3 DNA. D genes are given only for firm matches. Not every row has a clone size; where given, it reads once, few, many or a size class.

J gene: TRBJ2-5; clone size: NA; V gene: TRBV28; D gene: TRBD2; CDR3 protein: CASSFVGLVKTQYF; CDR3 DNA: TGCGCCAGCAGTTTTGTGGGACTAGTAAAGACCCAGTACTTC
J gene: TRBJ2-2; clone size: NA; V gene: TRBV9; D gene: NA; CDR3 protein: CASSVATGAGELFF; CDR3 DNA: TGTGCCAGCAGCGTAGCTACGGGGGCCGGGGAGCTGTTTTTT
J gene: TRBJ1-3; clone size: NA; V gene: TRBV5-1; D gene: NA; CDR3 protein: CASSLEPRSGNTIYF; CDR3 DNA: TGCGCCAGCAGCTTGGAACCGCGCTCTGGAAACACCATATATTTT
J gene: TRBJ2-7; clone size: NA; V gene: TRBV5-1; D gene: TRBD2; CDR3 protein: CASSLSLAGRAGSGQYF; CDR3 DNA: TGCGCCAGCAGCTTGTCGCTAGCGGGGAGAGCTGGGTCGGGGCAGTACTTC
J gene: TRBJ2-1; clone size: NA; V gene: TRBV29-1; D gene: TRBD1; CDR3 protein: CSVGWDRGRDEQFF; CDR3 DNA: TGCAGCGTTGGTTGGGACAGGGGGAGGGATGAGCAGTTCTTC
J gene: TRBJ2-7; clone size: NA; V gene: TRBV18; D gene: NA; CDR3 protein: CASSPPGTQANEQYF; CDR3 DNA: TGTGCCAGCTCACCACCGGGCACCCAGGCTAACGAGCAGTACTTC
J gene: TRBJ2-1; clone size: NA; V gene: TRBV25-1; D gene: TRBD2; CDR3 protein: CASSLLAGETYNEQFF; CDR3 DNA: TGTGCCAGCAGCCTACTAGCGGGGGAGACCTACAATGAGCAGTTCTTC
J gene: TRBJ1-5; clone size: NA; V gene: TRBV28; D gene: TRBD1; CDR3 protein: CASLLGGRQGGTYNQPQHF; CDR3 DNA: TGTGCCAGCCTCTTGGGGGGTAGACAGGGGGGGACTTACAATCAGCCCCAGCATTTT
J gene: TRBJ1-1; clone size: NA; V gene: TRBV7-9; D gene: NA; CDR3 protein: CASRGAGARGSTEAFF; CDR3 DNA: TGTGCCAGCAGGGGGGCGGGGGCGAGGGGGAGCACTGAAGCTTTCTTT
J gene: TRBJ2-7; clone size: NA; V gene: TRBV18; D gene: NA; CDR3 protein: CASSPLRARGMEEQYF; CDR3 DNA: TGTGCCAGCTCACCACTGAGAGCTAGGGGAATGGAAGAGCAGTACTTC
J gene: TRBJ1-4; clone size: NA; V gene: TRBV2; D gene: NA; CDR3 protein: CASSFGLGKEKLFF; CDR3 DNA: TGTGCCAGCAGTTTCGGCCTGGGCAAAGAAAAACTGTTTTTT
J gene: TRBJ2-3; clone size: once; V gene: TRBV7-3; D gene: TRBD1; CDR3 protein: CASSLQRGQDTQYF; CDR3 DNA: TGTGCCAGCAGCTTACAGAGGGGGCAAGATACGCAGTATTTT
J gene: TRBJ1-2; clone size: NA; V gene: TRBV2; D gene: NA; CDR3 protein: CASPSQGVRRGYTF; CDR3 DNA: TGTGCCAGCCCGAGCCAGGGTGTCCGGCGAGGCTACACCTTC
J gene: TRBJ2-1; clone size: few; V gene: TRBV14; D gene: NA; CDR3 protein: CASSPQIQGEQFF; CDR3 DNA: TGTGCCAGCAGCCCTCAAATCCAGGGCGAGCAGTTCTTC
J gene: TRBJ2-6; clone size: NA; V gene: TRBV30; D gene: NA; CDR3 protein: CASARGPANVLTF; CDR3 DNA: TGTGCCTCGGCGCGGGGACCCGCCAACGTCCTGACTTTC
J gene: TRBJ2-3; clone size: NA; V gene: TRBV18; D gene: NA; CDR3 protein: CASSPALLQVTDTQYF; CDR3 DNA: TGTGCCAGCTCACCCGCCCTTTTGCAGGTCACAGATACGCAGTATTTT
J gene: TRBJ1-1; clone size: NA; V gene: TRBV12-5; D gene: NA; CDR3 protein: CASGTTENTEAFF; CDR3 DNA: TGTGCTAGTGGTACGACAGAGAACACTGAAGCTTTCTTT
J gene: TRBJ2-1; clone size: NA; V gene: TRBV4-1; D gene: TRBD2; CDR3 protein: CASSQARALAGNNEQFF; CDR3 DNA: TGCGCCAGCAGCCAAGCACGGGCACTAGCGGGGAACAATGAGCAGTTCTTC
J gene: TRBJ2-7; clone size: NA; V gene: TRBV5-1; D gene: NA; CDR3 protein: CASNSGDFRSYEQYF; CDR3 DNA: TGCGCCAGCAACTCTGGGGACTTCCGCTCCTACGAGCAGTACTTC
J gene: TRBJ2-2; clone size: NA; V gene: TRBV28; D gene: TRBD2; CDR3 protein: CASSTGGGLWELFF; CDR3 DNA: TGTGCCAGCAGTACGGGGGGGGGACTATGGGAGCTGTTTTTT
J gene: TRBJ2-5; clone size: NA; V gene: TRBV27; D gene: NA; CDR3 protein: CASSLLAYQETQYF; CDR3 DNA: TGTGCCAGCAGTTTATTGGCCTACCAAGAGACCCAGTACTTC
J gene: TRBJ2-2; clone size: NA; V gene: TRBV18; D gene: TRBD2; CDR3 protein: CASSPRSSGTSNTGELFF; CDR3 DNA: TGTGCCAGCTCACCACGGAGTAGCGGGACATCGAACACCGGGGAGCTGTTTTTT
J gene: TRBJ2-2; clone size: NA; V gene: TRBV7-3; D gene: NA; CDR3 protein: CASRTGLNTGELFF; CDR3 DNA: TGTGCCAGCAGGACGGGACTGAACACCGGGGAGCTGTTTTTT
J gene: TRBJ1-6; clone size: NA; V gene: TRBV7-2; D gene: NA; CDR3 protein: CASSPGGYPYNSPLHF; CDR3 DNA: TGTGCCAGCAGCCCCGGGGGGTACCCCTATAATTCACCCCTCCACTTT
J gene: TRBJ1-4; clone size: few; V gene: TRBV7-2; D gene: TRBD1; CDR3 protein: CASSPRDRGFTKLFF; CDR3 DNA: TGTGCCAGCAGCCCTCGGGACAGGGGTTTTACAAAACTGTTTTTT
J gene: TRBJ1-4; clone size: NA; V gene: TRBV28; D gene: NA; CDR3 protein: CASSFLGPTNEKLFF; CDR3 DNA: TGTGCCAGCAGTTTTCTAGGCCCAACTAATGAAAAACTGTTTTTT
J gene: TRBJ1-1; clone size: NA; V gene: TRBV2; D gene: TRBD1; CDR3 protein: CASSSGTDNTEAFF; CDR3 DNA: TGTGCCAGCAGTTCCGGGACAGATAACACTGAAGCTTTCTTT
J gene: TRBJ2-3; clone size: NA; V gene: TRBV29-1; D gene: NA; CDR3 protein: CSVDPGSGTDTQYF; CDR3 DNA: TGCAGCGTTGATCCGGGTTCGGGTACAGATACGCAGTATTTT
J gene: TRBJ2-3; clone size: NA; V gene: TRBV4-3; D gene: NA; CDR3 protein: CASSQSTAATDTQYF; CDR3 DNA: TGCGCCAGCAGCCAATCCACTGCGGCAACAGATACGCAGTATTTT
J gene: TRBJ1-6; clone size: NA; V gene: TRBV7-2; D gene: TRBD1; CDR3 protein: CASSSGTGNSPLHF; CDR3 DNA: TGTGCCAGCAGCTCCGGGACAGGAAATTCACCCCTCCACTTT
J gene: TRBJ2-1; clone size: once; V gene: TRBV7-2; D gene: TRBD1; CDR3 protein: CASGDRVKGNEQFF; CDR3 DNA: TGTGCCAGCGGCGACAGGGTGAAAGGCAATGAGCAGTTCTTC
J gene: TRBJ2-5; clone size: once; V gene: TRBV2; D gene: NA; CDR3 protein: CASSPGETQYF; CDR3 DNA: TGTGCCAGCAGCCCCGGGGAGACCCAGTACTTC
J gene: TRBJ1-1; clone size: NA; V gene: TRBV6-5; D gene: NA; CDR3 protein: CASSYFPGGDTEAFF; CDR3 DNA: TGTGCCAGCAGTTACTTTCCGGGGGGAGACACTGAAGCTTTCTTT
J gene: TRBJ2-1; clone size: NA; V gene: TRBV7-3; D gene: TRBD2; CDR3 protein: CASSPQGTRNNEQFF; CDR3 DNA: TGTGCCAGCAGCCCACAAGGGACTAGAAACAATGAGCAGTTCTTC
J gene: TRBJ1-5; clone size: NA; V gene: TRBV9; D gene: NA; CDR3 protein: CASSGAVSNQPQHF; CDR3 DNA: TGTGCCAGCAGCGGGGCAGTCAGCAATCAGCCCCAGCATTTT
J gene: TRBJ2-5; clone size: NA; V gene: TRBV9; D gene: NA; CDR3 protein: CASSNSPVETQYF; CDR3 DNA: TGTGCCAGCAGCAATAGTCCGGTGGAGACCCAGTACTTC
J gene: TRBJ1-2; clone size: NA; V gene: TRBV29-1; D gene: NA; CDR3 protein: CSVAFGGRGYGYTF; CDR3 DNA: TGCAGCGTTGCATTTGGCGGCAGGGGCTATGGCTACACCTTC
J gene: TRBJ2-3; clone size: few; V gene: TRBV7-9; D gene: NA; CDR3 protein: CASSPLGGGFSTDTQYF; CDR3 DNA: TGTGCCAGCAGCCCTCTCGGTGGCGGATTTAGCACAGATACGCAGTATTTT
J gene: TRBJ2-1; clone size: NA; V gene: TRBV6-1; D gene: TRBD2; CDR3 protein: CASNPGVAGGDQFF; CDR3 DNA: TGTGCCAGCAACCCCGGGGTGGCGGGGGGGGATCAGTTCTTC
J gene: TRBJ2-7; clone size: once; V gene: TRBV30; D gene: NA; CDR3 protein: CAWEHEAASLYF; CDR3 DNA: TGTGCCTGGGAACACGAGGCGGCTAGTCTGTACTTC
J gene: TRBJ2-1; clone size: NA; V gene: TRBV5-4; D gene: TRBD2; CDR3 protein: CASSLGQTPGGNEQFF; CDR3 DNA: TGTGCCAGCAGCTTGGGGCAGACCCCGGGGGGCAATGAGCAGTTCTTC
J gene: TRBJ2-3; clone size: NA; V gene: TRBV4-1; D gene: TRBD2; CDR3 protein: CASSQGPTSGTTDTQYF; CDR3 DNA: TGCGCCAGCAGCCAAGGTCCGACTAGCGGGACCACAGATACGCAGTATTTT
J gene: TRBJ1-3; clone size: NA; V gene: TRBV11-2; D gene: NA; CDR3 protein: CASSLAGWGNTIYF; CDR3 DNA: TGTGCCAGCAGCTTAGCGGGATGGGGAAACACCATATATTTT
J gene: TRBJ1-5; clone size: NA; V gene: TRBV28; D gene: NA; CDR3 protein: CASSLDDSRNQPQHF; CDR3 DNA: TGTGCCAGCAGTTTAGATGACAGCCGGAATCAGCCCCAGCATTTT
J gene: TRBJ2-3; clone size: NA; V gene: TRBV9; D gene: TRBD2; CDR3 protein: CASSVDGLAGTDTQYF; CDR3 DNA: TGTGCCAGCAGCGTAGATGGACTAGCGGGGACAGATACGCAGTATTTT
J gene: TRBJ2-7; clone size: NA; V gene: TRBV4-2; D gene: TRBD2; CDR3 protein: CASSQRSGRGTYEQYF; CDR3 DNA: TGTGCCAGCAGCCAAAGGAGCGGGAGGGGAACCTACGAGCAGTACTTC
J gene: TRBJ2-1; clone size: NA; V gene: TRBV5-5; D gene: NA; CDR3 protein: CASSLELSSYNEQFF; CDR3 DNA: TGTGCCAGCAGCTTGGAACTGAGCTCCTACAATGAGCAGTTCTTC
J gene: TRBJ2-1; clone size: once; V gene: TRBV7-2; D gene: TRBD1; CDR3 protein: CASSSQDRGSYNEQFF; CDR3 DNA: TGTGCCAGCAGCTCTCAGGACAGGGGATCATACAATGAGCAGTTCTTC
J gene: TRBJ1-2; clone size: NA; V gene: TRBV10-3; D gene: TRBD1; CDR3 protein: CAISGGQILNYGYTF; CDR3 DNA: TGTGCCATCAGTGGGGGACAGATCCTAAACTATGGCTACACCTTC
J gene: TRBJ1-1; clone size: NA; V gene: TRBV6-5; D gene: TRBD1; CDR3 protein: CASSLAIQGADAEAFF; CDR3 DNA: TGTGCCAGCAGTTTAGCCATACAGGGGGCGGATGCTGAAGCTTTCTTT
J gene: TRBJ2-7; clone size: NA; V gene: TRBV7-9; D gene: TRBD2; CDR3 protein: CASSLSSAGGNYEQYF; CDR3 DNA: TGTGCCAGCAGCTTAAGTTCGGCGGGAGGGAACTACGAGCAGTACTTC
J gene: TRBJ2-3; clone size: NA; V gene: TRBV6-1; D gene: NA; CDR3 protein: CASSWGRGGADTQYF; CDR3 DNA: TGTGCCAGCAGTTGGGGGAGGGGGGGGGCCGATACGCAGTATTTT
J gene: TRBJ1-5; clone size: NA; V gene: TRBV28; D gene: NA; CDR3 protein: CASSLARGFRQPQHF; CDR3 DNA: TGTGCCAGCAGTTTAGCCAGGGGTTTCAGGCAGCCCCAGCATTTT
J gene: TRBJ2-2; clone size: NA; V gene: TRBV10-2; D gene: NA; CDR3 protein: CASSGSGESTGELFF; CDR3 DNA: TGCGCCAGCAGTGGCTCCGGGGAATCCACCGGGGAGCTGTTTTTT
J gene: TRBJ2-3; clone size: NA; V gene: TRBV25-1; D gene: TRBD2; CDR3 protein: CASSPFRSGARADTQYF; CDR3 DNA: TGTGCCAGCAGTCCCTTTCGGAGCGGGGCAAGGGCAGATACGCAGTATTTT
J gene: TRBJ1-5; clone size: NA; V gene: TRBV5-6; D gene: TRBD1; CDR3 protein: CASSLGQGSGNQPQHF; CDR3 DNA: TGTGCCAGCAGCTTGGGACAGGGTAGCGGCAATCAGCCCCAGCATTTT
J gene: TRBJ1-1; clone size: NA; V gene: TRBV7-6; D gene: TRBD1; CDR3 protein: CASSPPTGHNTEAFF; CDR3 DNA: TGTGCCAGCAGCCCACCGACAGGGCATAACACTGAAGCTTTCTTT
J gene: TRBJ2-7; clone size: NA; V gene: TRBV7-3; D gene: NA; CDR3 protein: CASSPRGAYYEQYF; CDR3 DNA: TGTGCCAGCAGCCCACGGGGGGCCTACTACGAGCAGTACTTC
J gene: TRBJ1-2; clone size: once; V gene: TRBV5-4; D gene: TRBD1; CDR3 protein: CASTKDRGNYGYTF; CDR3 DNA: TGTGCCAGCACCAAGGACAGGGGCAACTATGGCTACACCTTC
J gene: TRBJ1-5; clone size: NA; V gene: TRBV28; D gene: TRBD1; CDR3 protein: CASRATGRNQPQHF; CDR3 DNA: TGTGCCAGCAGGGCGACAGGGAGGAATCAGCCCCAGCATTTT